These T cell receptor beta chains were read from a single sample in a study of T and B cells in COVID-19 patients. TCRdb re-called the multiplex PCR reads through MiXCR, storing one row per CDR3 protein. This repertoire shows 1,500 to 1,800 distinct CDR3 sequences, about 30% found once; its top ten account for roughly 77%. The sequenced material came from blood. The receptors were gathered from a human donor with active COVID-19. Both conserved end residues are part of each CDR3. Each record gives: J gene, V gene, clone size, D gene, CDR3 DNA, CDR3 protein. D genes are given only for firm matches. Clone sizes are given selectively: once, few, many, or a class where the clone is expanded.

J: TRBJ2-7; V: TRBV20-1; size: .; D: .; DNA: TGCAGTGCTGGAGGAAGGGGCCGGTCCTACGAGCAGTACTTC; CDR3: CSAGGRGRSYEQYF
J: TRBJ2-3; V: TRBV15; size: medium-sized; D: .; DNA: TGTGCCACCGCCGACAGAAGGGTAACTAGCACAGATACGCAGTATTTT; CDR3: CATADRRVTSTDTQYF
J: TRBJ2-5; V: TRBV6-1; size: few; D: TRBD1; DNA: TGTGCCACCGCGCGACAGGGGGGGCAAGAGACCCAGTACTTC; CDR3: CATARQGGQETQYF
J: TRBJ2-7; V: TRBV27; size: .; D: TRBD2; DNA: TGTGCCAGCAGTTCGGGACTAGCAAGAGGTACCTACGAGCAGTACTTC; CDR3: CASSSGLARGTYEQYF
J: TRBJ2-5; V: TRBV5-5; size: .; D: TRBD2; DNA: TGTGCCAGCAGCTTGGTGGGCGCTGCGGGAGAGAAAGAGACCCAGTACTTC; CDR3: CASSLVGAAGEKETQYF
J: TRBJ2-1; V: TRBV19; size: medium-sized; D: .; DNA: TGTGCCAGTAGCCTAGGGGGATCCAATGAGCAGTTCTTC; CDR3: CASSLGGSNEQFF
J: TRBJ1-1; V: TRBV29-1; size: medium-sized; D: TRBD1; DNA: TGCAGCGTTTCGGACAGGGTGGATCGAGCTTTCTTT; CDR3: CSVSDRVDRAFF
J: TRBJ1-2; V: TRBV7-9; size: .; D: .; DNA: TGTGCCAGCAGCTACCGGGAGGCAGATGTGAATGGCTACACCTTC; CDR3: CASSYREADVNGYTF
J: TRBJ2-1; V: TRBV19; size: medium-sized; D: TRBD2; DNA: TGTGCCAGTAGCTTCGGTAGGGGAGGGCCGGTCAATGAGCAGTTCTTC; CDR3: CASSFGRGGPVNEQFF
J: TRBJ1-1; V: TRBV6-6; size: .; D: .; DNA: TGTGCCAGCAGTTACTCCAGCAACACTGAAGCTTTCTTT; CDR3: CASSYSSNTEAFF
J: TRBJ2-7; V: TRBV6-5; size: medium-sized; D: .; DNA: TGTGCCAGCAGTTACCAATCGACAGGAGCCTACGAGCAGTACTTC; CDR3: CASSYQSTGAYEQYF
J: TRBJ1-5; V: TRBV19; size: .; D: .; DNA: TGTGCCAGCAAGCAACCCCTTAGCAATCAGCCCCAGCATTTT; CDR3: CASKQPLSNQPQHF
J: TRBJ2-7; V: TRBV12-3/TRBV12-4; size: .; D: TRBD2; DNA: TGTGCCAGCAGTTCCGGACTTAGCGGGCGCTACGGGGAGCAGTACTTC; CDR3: CASSSGLSGRYGEQYF
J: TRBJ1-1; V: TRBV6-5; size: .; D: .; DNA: TGTGCCAGCAGTTATCTGAATAAGAACACTGAAGCTTTCTTT; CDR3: CASSYLNKNTEAFF
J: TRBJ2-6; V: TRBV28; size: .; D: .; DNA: TGTGCCAGCAGTCGACAAGGTGGGGCCAACGTCCTGACTTTC; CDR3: CASSRQGGANVLTF
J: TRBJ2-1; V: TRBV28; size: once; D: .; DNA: TGTGCCAGCAGTTTGGCAGGGAGCTCCTACAATGAGCAGTTCTTC; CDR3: CASSLAGSSYNEQFF
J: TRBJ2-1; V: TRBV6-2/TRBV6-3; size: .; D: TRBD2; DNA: TGTGCCAGCAGTACCGGGACTAGCGGCAGAGGGGGAAAAAAGAATGAGCAGTTCTTC; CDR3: CASSTGTSGRGGKKNEQFF
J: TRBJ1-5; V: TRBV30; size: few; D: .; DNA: TGTGCCTGGAGTTCCGGAGGGGACTCCCAGCCCCAGCATTTT; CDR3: CAWSSGGDSQPQHF
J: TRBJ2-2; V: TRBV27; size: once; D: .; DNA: TGTGCCGGCAGTTGGTATCAGGGTAGGGAACTGTTTTTT; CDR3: CAGSWYQGRELFF
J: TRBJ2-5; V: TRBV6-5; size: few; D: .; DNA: TGTGCCAGCAGTTTGCTCGGGTTCTCAGAGGGGGAGACCCAGTACTTC; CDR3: CASSLLGFSEGETQYF
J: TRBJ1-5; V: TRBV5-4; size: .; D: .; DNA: TGTGCCAGCAGCTTTAAGCAGGGAGCGAATAGCAATCAGCCCCAGCATTTT; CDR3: CASSFKQGANSNQPQHF
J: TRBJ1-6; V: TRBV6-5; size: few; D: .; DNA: TGTGCCAGCAGTGAGATACTCACTGGGCCTAGGTCACCCCTCCACTTT; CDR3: CASSEILTGPRSPLHF
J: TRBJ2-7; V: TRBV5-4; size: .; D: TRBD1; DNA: TGTGCCAGCACTCCCGGGACAGGGCGCGAGCAGTACTTC; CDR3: CASTPGTGREQYF
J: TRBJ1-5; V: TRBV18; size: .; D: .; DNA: TGTGCCAGCTCACCCGGGCGGGATCAGCCCCAGCATTTT; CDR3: CASSPGRDQPQHF
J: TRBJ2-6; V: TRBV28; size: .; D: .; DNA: TGTGCCAGCAGCCAGGGGGGGGCTGGGGCCAACGTCCTGACTTTC; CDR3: CASSQGGAGANVLTF
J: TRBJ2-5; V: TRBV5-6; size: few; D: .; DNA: TGTGCCAGCAGCCCCCAGGGGGGCGCATCAGAGACCCAGTACTTC; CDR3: CASSPQGGASETQYF
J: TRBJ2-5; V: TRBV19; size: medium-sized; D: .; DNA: TGTGCCAGTAGGCCGACAGCTATGACACAAGAGACCCAGTACTTC; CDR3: CASRPTAMTQETQYF
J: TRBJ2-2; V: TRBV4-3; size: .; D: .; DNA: TGCGCCAGCAGCCAAGATAACACCGGGGAGCTGTTTTTT; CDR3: CASSQDNTGELFF
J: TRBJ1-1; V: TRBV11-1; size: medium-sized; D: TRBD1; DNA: TGTGCCAGCAGCCTCGGACAGGGTCGACAAACTGAAGCTTTCTTT; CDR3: CASSLGQGRQTEAFF
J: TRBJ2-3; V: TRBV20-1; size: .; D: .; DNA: TGCAGTGCTAGGTCCGCAGATACGCAGTATTTT; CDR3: CSARSADTQYF
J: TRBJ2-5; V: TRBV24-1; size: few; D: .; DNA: TGTGCCACCAGTGATCCTGCTGCCGAACACCAAGAGACCCAGTACTTC; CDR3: CATSDPAAEHQETQYF
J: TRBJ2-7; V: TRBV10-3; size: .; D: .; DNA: TGTGCCATCAGTGGAAGGGACGGGTCCTACGAGCAGTACTTC; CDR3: CAISGRDGSYEQYF
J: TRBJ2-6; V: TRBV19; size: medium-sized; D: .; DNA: TGTGCCAGTAGTCCCCCGGGCGGGCAGGGTCCTGGGGCCAACGTCCTGACTTTC; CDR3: CASSPPGGQGPGANVLTF
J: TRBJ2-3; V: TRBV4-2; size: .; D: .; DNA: TGTGCCAGCAGCCAAGACAGGGGCACAGATACGCAGTATTTT; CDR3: CASSQDRGTDTQYF
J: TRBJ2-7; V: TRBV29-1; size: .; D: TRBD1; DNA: TGCAGCGGCCTAGGGACAGGGGGCTACGAGCAGTACTTC; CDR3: CSGLGTGGYEQYF
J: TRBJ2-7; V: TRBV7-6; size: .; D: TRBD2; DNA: TGTGCCAGCAGCTTATCGGCGGGAGATCGCTACGAGCAGTACTTC; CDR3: CASSLSAGDRYEQYF
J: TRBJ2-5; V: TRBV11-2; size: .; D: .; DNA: TGTGCCAGCAGCCCGGACAGACTCATTGGGCATCAAGAGACCCAGTACTTC; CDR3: CASSPDRLIGHQETQYF
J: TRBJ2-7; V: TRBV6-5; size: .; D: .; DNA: TGTGCCAGCAGCTACGACTTAGCGGATACCTACGAGCAGTACTTC; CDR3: CASSYDLADTYEQYF
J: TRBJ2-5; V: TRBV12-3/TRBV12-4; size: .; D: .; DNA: TGTGCCAGCAGTTTCCCGAAAGAGACCCAGTACTTC; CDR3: CASSFPKETQYF
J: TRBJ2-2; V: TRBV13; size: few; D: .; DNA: TGTGCCAGCAGCCCCCAAGGGAGAGACACTCTACAAGGGGCTTACACCGGGGAGCTGTTTTTT; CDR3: CASSPQGRDTLQGAYTGELFF
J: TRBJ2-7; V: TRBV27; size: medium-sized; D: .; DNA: TGTGCCAGCAGTCGCTTGGGCCACGAGCAGTACTTC; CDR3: CASSRLGHEQYF
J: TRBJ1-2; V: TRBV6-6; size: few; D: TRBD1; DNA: TGTGCCAGCAGCACAACAGGGGAAGGCACGGGCGGCTACACCTTC; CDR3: CASSTTGEGTGGYTF
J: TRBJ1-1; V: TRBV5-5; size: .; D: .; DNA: TGTGCCAGCAGCTTCTCTTTATTTACAGGGATGAACACTGAAGCTTTCTTT; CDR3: CASSFSLFTGMNTEAFF
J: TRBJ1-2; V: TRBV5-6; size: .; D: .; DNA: TGTGCCAGCAGCTTGTCCGGGAACTATGGCTACACCTTC; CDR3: CASSLSGNYGYTF
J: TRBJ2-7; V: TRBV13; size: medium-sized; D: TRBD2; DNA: TGTGCCAGCAACATCGGACTAGCGGGACGAGGGCAGTACTTC; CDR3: CASNIGLAGRGQYF
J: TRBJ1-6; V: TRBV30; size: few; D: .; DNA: TGTGCCTGGAGTAGTGGGATCCCCTCCATGGCCCTCCACTTT; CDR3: CAWSSGIPSMALHF
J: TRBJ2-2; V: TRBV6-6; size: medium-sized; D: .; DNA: TGTGCCGTGGGGGCGGGGGAGCTGTTTTTT; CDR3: CAVGAGELFF
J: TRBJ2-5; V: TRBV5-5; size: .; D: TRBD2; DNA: TGCGCCAGCAGCTTGACTAGCGGGAGTATGGATACCCAGTACTTC; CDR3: CASSLTSGSMDTQYF
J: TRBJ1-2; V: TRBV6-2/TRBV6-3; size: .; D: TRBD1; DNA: TGTGCCAGCAGTTTCAGGGGGGCAACCTATGGCTACACCTTC; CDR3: CASSFRGATYGYTF
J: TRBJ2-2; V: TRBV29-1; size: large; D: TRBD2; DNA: TGCAGCGTTGAAGGGGTAGCGGGAGGGGCCCACACCGGGGAGCTGTTTTTT; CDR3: CSVEGVAGGAHTGELFF